This T cell receptor (beta chain) appears in the sequencing data of a study of blood T cell repertoires in COVID-19. In the study overall: Whether acute or convalescent, the COVID-19 samples came from the United States, Italy and Spain.

Original handling: Reference gene primer amplification yielded estimated nucleated cell counts. The repertoire was sequenced with immunoSEQ multiplex PCR; TCRdb's copy has only in-frame clones and lacks some. V, J and clone size are taken as reported in that table, and D and trimming were inferred from the DNA itself. In the table there are more than 85,000 clones, more than 85% of which are singletons. The CDR3 extends over 16 amino acids. Trimming took off 1 base at V and 0 bases at J, with 10 bases between the two ends. Germline CDR1 SEHNR, CDR2 FQNEAQ (reference sequence). This chain joins TRBV7-9 and TRBJ1-5, with TRBD1 as a possible D gene (5 bases). Sequencing was performed on peripheral blood. The sequence was collected from a man younger than 35 with acute or convalescent COVID-19. CDR3 in DNA: TGTGCCAGCAGCTTAGAAACAGGATATAGCAATCAGCCCCAGCATTTT. This gives the protein CASSLETGYSNQPQHF.